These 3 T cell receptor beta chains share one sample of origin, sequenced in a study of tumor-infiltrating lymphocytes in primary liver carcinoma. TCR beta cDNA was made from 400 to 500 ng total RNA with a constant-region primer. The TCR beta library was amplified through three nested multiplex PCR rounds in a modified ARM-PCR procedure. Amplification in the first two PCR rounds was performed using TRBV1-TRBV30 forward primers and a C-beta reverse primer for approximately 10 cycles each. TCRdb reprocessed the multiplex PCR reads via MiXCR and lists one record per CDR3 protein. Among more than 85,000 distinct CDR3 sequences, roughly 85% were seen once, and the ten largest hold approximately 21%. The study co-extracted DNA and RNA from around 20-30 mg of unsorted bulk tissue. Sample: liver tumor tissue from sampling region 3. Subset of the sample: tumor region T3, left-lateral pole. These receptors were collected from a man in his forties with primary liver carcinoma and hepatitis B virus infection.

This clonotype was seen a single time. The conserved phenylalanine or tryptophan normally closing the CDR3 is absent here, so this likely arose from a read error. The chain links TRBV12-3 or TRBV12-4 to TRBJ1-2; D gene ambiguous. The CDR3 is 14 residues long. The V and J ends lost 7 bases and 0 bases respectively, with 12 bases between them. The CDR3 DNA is TGTGCCAGCAACCCCTCGGGGACTAACTATGGCTACACCTCC. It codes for CASNPSGTNYGYTS.

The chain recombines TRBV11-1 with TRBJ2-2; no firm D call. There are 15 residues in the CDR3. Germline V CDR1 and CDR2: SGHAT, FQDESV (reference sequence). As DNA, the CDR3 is TGTGCTAGGAGCTATATAGGACCTTTCTCCGGGGAGCTGTTTTTT. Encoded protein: CARSYIGPFSGELFF.

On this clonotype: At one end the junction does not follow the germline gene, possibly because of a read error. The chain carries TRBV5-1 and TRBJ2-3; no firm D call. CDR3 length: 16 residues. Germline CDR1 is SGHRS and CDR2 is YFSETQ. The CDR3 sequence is CASSLRTGASTDMQYF. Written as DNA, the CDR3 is TGCGCCAGCAGCTTGAGGACGGGCGCCAGCACAGATATGCAGTATTTT.